Sequencing of this T cell receptor (beta chain) was carried out in a study of blood T cell repertoires in COVID-19. Across the whole study: Samples came from the United States, Italy and Spain, spanning acute and convalescent COVID-19.

This CDR3 has 15 residues. With V trimmed by 7 bases and J by 7 bases, 12 bases remained unmatched. Germline V CDR1 and CDR2: SEHNR, FQNEAQ (reference sequence). TCRdb's copy holds only in-frame clones and misses some; the assay was immunoSEQ multiplex PCR. The sample carries fewer than 200,000 clones, around 89% recorded once. The sequenced material came from peripheral blood. This receptor was obtained from a man aged 60-69 years with acute or convalescent COVID-19. The chain combines TRBV7-9 with TRBJ2-1; 8 bases map to TRBD2. CDR3 sequence (DNA): TGTGCCAGCACCCCGGGCCGCGGGAGGCAGAATGAGCAGTTCTTC. It is translated as CASTPGRGRQNEQFF.